This TCR beta chain was observed in a study of regulatory T cells in long-lasting Graves disease. This clonotype was seen only a few times. The time point denotes: persistent/refractory GD, antithyroid drugs over 5 years with positive TRAb. Following extraction of RNA from PBMCs, that RNA was used to make the TCR library. iRepertoire HTBI primers and Arm-PCR of CDR3 regions built TCR beta libraries. MiXCR was run by TCRdb on the multiplex PCR reads, yielding one entry per CDR3 protein. The repertoire has hundreds of thousands of distinct CDR3 sequences, 20% to 25% of them found once; the top ten carry about 6.6%. This CDR3 is 13 amino acids long. CDR1 and CDR2 (germline): SQVTM, ANQGSEA. The ends lost 1 base at V and 8 bases at J; junction bases unmatched: 4.

This sequence was found in a female donor with Graves disease. V and J are TRBV29-1 and TRBJ1-4; the match to TRBD1 covers 7 bases. The sequencing used peripheral blood mononuclear cells (PBMCs), collected when the disease was refractory, from a patient treated with antithyroid drugs. CDR3: CSVEGQGGEKLFF. In DNA, the CDR3 is TGCAGCGTTGAAGGGCAGGGGGGGGAAAAACTGTTTTTT.